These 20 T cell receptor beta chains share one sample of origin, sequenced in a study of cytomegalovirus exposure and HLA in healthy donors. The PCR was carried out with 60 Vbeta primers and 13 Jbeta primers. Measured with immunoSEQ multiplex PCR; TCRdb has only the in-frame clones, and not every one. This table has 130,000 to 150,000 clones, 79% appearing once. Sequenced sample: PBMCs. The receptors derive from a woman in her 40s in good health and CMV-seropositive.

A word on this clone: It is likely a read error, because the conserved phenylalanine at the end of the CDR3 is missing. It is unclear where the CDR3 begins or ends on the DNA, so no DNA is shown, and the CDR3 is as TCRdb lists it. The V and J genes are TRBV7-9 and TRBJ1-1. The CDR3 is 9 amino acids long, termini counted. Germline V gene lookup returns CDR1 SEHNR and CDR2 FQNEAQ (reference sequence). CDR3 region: CSSSPGGAL.

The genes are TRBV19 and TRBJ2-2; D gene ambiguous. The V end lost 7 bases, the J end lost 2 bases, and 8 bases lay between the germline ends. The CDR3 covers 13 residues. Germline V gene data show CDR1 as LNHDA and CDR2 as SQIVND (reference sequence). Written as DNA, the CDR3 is TGTGCCAGTACAGATGTTAACACCGGGGAGCTGTTTTTT. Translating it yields CASTDVNTGELFF.

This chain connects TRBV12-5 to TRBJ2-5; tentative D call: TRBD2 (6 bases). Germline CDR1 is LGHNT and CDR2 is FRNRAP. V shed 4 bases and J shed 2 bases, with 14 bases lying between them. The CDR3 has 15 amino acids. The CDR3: CASGSGLAIQETQYF. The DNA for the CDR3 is TGTGCTAGTGGTTCTGGGCTAGCGATACAAGAGACCCAGTACTTC.

DNA of the CDR3: TGTGCCAGCAGCGTTGGCGGGCAGAACACTGAAGCTTTCTTT. Protein: CASSVGGQNTEAFF. V and J are TRBV9 and TRBJ1-1; D is unresolved. This CDR3 spans 14 amino acids. Per germline, CDR1 SGDLS and CDR2 YYNGEE. The V end was cut by 2 bases, the J end by 1 base, with 9 bases between.

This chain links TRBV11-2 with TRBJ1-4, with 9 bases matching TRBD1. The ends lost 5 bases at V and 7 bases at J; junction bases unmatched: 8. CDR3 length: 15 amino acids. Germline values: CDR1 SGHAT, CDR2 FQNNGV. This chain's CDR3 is CASSQQGQGREKLFF. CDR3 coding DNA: TGTGCCAGCAGCCAGCAGGGACAGGGACGTGAAAAACTGTTTTTT.

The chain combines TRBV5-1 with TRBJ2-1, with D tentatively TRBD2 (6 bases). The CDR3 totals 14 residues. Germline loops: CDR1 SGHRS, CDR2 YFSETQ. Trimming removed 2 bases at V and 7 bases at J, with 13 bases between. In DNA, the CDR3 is TGCGCCAGCAGCTTTGACGGGGGATCAAATGAGCAGTTCTTC. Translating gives CASSFDGGSNEQFF.

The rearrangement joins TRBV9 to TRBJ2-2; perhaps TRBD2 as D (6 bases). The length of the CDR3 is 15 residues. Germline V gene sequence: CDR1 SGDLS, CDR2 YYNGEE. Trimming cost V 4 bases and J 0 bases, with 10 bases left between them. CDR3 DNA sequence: TGTGCCAGCAGCCCGCGGGACCCGAACACCGGGGAGCTGTTTTTT. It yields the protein CASSPRDPNTGELFF.

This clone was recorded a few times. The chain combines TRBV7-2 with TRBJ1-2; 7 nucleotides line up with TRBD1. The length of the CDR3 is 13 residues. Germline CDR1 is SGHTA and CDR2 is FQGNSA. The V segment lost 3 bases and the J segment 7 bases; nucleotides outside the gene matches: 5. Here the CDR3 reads CASSFTGAGGYTF. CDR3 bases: TGTGCCAGCAGCTTCACAGGGGCGGGTGGCTACACCTTC.

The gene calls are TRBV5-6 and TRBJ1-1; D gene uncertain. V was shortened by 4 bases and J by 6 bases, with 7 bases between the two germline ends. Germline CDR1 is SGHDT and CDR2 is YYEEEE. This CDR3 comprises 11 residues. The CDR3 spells CASSTVSEAFF. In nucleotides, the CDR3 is TGTGCCAGCAGCACGGTCTCTGAAGCTTTCTTT.

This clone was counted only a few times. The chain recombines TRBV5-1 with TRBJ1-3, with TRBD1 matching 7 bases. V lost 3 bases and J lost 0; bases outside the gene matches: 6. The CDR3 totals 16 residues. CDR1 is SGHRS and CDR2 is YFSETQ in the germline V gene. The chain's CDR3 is CASSSPQGSSGNTIYF. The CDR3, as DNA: TGCGCCAGCAGCTCCCCACAGGGGTCCTCTGGAAACACCATATATTTT.

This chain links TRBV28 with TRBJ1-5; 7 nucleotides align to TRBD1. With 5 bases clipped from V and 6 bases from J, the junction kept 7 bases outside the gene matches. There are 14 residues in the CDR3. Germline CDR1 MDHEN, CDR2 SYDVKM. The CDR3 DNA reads TGTGCCAGCAGTCGACAGGGCCCGGGTCAGCCCCAGCATTTT. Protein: CASSRQGPGQPQHF.

CDR3 in amino acids: CASSIGLNYEQYF. DNA of the CDR3: TGTGCCAGTAGTATAGGTCTTAACTACGAGCAGTACTTC. V and J are TRBV19 and TRBJ2-7, with D unresolved. The CDR3 consists of 13 residues. V lost 1 base and J 3 bases, leaving 7 bases between the germline ends. CDR1 and CDR2 (germline): LNHDA, SQIVND (reference sequence).

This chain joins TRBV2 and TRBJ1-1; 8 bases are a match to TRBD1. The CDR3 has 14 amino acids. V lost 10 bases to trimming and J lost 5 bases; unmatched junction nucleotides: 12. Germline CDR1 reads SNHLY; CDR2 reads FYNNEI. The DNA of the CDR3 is TGTGCCATCTCACGCAGGGGGCAGGGGACTGAAGCTTTCTTT. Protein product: CAISRRGQGTEAFF.

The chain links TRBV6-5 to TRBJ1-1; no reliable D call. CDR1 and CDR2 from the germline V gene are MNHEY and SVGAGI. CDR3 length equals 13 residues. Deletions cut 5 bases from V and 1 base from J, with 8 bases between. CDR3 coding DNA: TGTGCCAGCAGTGTTCACGGGAACACTGAAGCTTTCTTT. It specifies CASSVHGNTEAFF.

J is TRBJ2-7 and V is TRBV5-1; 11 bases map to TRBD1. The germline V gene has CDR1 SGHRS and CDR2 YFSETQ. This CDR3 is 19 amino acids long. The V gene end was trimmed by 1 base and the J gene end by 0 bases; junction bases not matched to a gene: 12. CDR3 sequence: CASSLRPTTGQGASYEQYF. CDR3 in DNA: TGCGCCAGCAGCTTGCGACCTACTACCGGACAGGGGGCCTCCTACGAGCAGTACTTC.

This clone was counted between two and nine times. CDR3 sequence (DNA): TGTGCCAGCAGTTCGTGGAGGACTAGCGGGGGGGCCGGTGAGCAGTTCTTC. Its protein is CASSSWRTSGGAGEQFF. The chain combines TRBV28 with TRBJ2-1, with 15 bases that match TRBD2. The CDR3 is 17 amino acids. The ends lost 4 bases at V and 9 bases at J; junction bases unmatched: 10. Germline V gene lookup returns CDR1 MDHEN and CDR2 SYDVKM.

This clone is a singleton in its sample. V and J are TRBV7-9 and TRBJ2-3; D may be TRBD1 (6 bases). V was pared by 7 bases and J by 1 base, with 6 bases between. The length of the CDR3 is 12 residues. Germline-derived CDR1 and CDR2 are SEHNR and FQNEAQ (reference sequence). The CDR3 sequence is CASNRGTDTQYF. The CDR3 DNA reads TGTGCCAGCAACAGGGGCACAGATACGCAGTATTTT.

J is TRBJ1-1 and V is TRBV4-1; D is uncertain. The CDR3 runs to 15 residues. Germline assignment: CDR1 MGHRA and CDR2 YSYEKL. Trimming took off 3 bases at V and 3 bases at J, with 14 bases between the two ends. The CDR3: CASSHPRDQYTEAFF. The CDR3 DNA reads TGCGCCAGCAGCCACCCCCGGGATCAATACACTGAAGCTTTCTTT.

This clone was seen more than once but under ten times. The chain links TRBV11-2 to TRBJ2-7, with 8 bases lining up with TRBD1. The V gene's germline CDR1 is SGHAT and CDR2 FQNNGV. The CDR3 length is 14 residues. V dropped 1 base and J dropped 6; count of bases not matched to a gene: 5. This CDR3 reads CASSLGTGFAEQYF. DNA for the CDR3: TGTGCCAGCAGCTTAGGGACAGGGTTTGCCGAGCAGTACTTC.

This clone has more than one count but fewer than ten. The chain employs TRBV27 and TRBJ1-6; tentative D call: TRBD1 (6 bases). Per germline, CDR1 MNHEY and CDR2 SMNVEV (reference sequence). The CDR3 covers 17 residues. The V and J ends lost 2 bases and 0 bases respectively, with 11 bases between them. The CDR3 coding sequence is TGTGCCAGCAGTTTAGAGGGGGTTAGCTCCTATAATTCACCCCTCCACTTT. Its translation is CASSLEGVSSYNSPLHF.